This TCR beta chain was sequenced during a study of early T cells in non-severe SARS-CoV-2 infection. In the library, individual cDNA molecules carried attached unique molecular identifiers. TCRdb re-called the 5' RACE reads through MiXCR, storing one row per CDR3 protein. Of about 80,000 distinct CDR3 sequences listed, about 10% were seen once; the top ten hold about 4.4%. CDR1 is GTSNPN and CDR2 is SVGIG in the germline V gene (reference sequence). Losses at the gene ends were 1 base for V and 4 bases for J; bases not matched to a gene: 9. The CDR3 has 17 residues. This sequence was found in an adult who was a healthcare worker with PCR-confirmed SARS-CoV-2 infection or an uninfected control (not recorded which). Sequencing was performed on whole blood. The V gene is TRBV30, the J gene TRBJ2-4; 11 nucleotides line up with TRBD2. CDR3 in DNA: TGTGCCTGGAGTGAGCCGGGACTAGCGGCACCGAAAAACATTCAGTACTTC. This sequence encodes CAWSEPGLAAPKNIQYF. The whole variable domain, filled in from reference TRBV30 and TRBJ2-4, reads SQTIHQWPATLVQPVGSPLSLECTVEGTSNPNLYWYRQAAGRGLQLLFYSVGIGQISSEVPQNLSASRPQDRQFILSSKKLLLSDSGFYLCAWSEPGLAAPKNIQYFGAGTRLSVL.